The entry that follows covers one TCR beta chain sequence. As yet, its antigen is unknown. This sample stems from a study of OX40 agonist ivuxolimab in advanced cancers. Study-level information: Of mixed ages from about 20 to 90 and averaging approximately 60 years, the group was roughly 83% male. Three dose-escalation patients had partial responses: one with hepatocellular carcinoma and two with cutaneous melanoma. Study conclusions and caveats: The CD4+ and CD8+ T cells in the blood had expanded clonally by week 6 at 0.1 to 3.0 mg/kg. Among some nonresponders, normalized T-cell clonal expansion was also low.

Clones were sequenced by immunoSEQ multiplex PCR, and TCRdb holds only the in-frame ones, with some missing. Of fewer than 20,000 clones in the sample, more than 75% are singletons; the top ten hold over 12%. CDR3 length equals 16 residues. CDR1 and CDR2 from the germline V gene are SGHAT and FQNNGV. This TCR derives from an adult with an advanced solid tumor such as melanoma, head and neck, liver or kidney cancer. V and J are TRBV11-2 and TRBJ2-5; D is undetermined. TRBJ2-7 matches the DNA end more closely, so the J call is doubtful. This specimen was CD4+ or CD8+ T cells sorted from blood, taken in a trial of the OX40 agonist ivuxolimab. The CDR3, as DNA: TGTGCCAGCAGCTCCAAGACCCGCCGGGCGCTCTACGAGCAGTACTTC. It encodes CASSSKTRRALYEQYF.